This record looks at one TCR beta chain sequence and its context. The antigen remains undetermined. This sample also contains other DNA sequences that code for the same CDR3. The data stem from a study of T cells in localized non-small cell lung cancer. Profiled with immunoSEQ multiplex PCR; TCRdb holds only in-frame clones, not every one. This sample yields tens of thousands of clones, of which about 91% are seen a single time; roughly 10% belongs to the top ten. Findings of the study overall: Adjacent lung held a median roughly 50 of the top 100 tumor clones. A single tumor region was sequenced, leaving heterogeneity possible. There was an association of higher blood T cell density with longer overall survival. Peak T cell clonality was found in uninvolved adjacent lung, exceeding tumor.

V was clipped by 8 bases and J by 4 bases; unmatched bases: 3. The CDR3 loop spans 14 amino acids. From germline, CDR1 is MNHNS and CDR2 SASEGT. This sequence was found in a female donor older than 55 with stage II lung adenocarcinoma. The J gene is TRBJ2-1, the V gene TRBV6-1; 12 nucleotides align to TRBD2. The starting material was peripheral blood mononuclear cells, obtained before any cancer treatment. The CDR3 loop is CASQLAGGYNEQFF. CDR3 in DNA: TGTGCCAGCCAACTAGCGGGGGGATACAATGAGCAGTTCTTC.